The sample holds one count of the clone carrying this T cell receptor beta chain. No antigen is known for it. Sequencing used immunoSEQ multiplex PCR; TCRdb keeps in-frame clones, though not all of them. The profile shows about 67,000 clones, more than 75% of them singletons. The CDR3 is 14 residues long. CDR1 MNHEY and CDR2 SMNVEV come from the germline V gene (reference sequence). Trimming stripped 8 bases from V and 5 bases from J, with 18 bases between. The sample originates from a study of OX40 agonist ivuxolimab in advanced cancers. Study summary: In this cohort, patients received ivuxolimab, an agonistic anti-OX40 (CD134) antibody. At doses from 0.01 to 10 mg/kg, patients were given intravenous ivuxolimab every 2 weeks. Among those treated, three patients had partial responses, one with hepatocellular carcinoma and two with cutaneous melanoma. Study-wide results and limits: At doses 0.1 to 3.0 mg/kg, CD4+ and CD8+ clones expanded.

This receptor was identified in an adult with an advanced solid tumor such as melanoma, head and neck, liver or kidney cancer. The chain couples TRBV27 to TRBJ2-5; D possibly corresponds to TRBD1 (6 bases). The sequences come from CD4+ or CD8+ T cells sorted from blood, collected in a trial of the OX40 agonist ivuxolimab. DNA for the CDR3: TGTGCCAGCGTAGACACCGCAGGGGATGAGACCCAGTACTTC. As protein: CASVDTAGDETQYF.